The following is a T cell receptor (beta chain) sequence with its context. Its target is unknown. At the Johns Hopkins FTIC core, DNA taken from cultured CD4+ T cells was sequenced by way of the Oncomine TCR Beta short-read assay. TCRdb reprocessed the PCR reads with MiXCR, giving one entry per CDR3 protein. The table has 15,000 or so distinct CDR3 sequences, 40% to 50% seen once. The data are from a study of vaccination and CD4 T cells after COVID-19. Treatment described: approximately nine-day PBMC culture with coronavirus spike peptide pools or control peptides (ViraFEST assay). The germline V and J ends were trimmed by 6 bases and 0 bases, with 9 bases remaining between them. CDR3 length equals 14 residues.

Sequenced material: CD4+ T cells from blood, cultured in vitro. This receptor was obtained from a human donor who had recovered from COVID-19. The chain recombines TRBV12-3 or TRBV12-4 with TRBJ1-5; D is perhaps TRBD1 (5 bases). For the CDR3, the DNA is TGTGCCAGCAGCAGGGATTATAGCAATCAGCCCCAGCATTTT. It yields the protein CASSRDYSNQPQHF.